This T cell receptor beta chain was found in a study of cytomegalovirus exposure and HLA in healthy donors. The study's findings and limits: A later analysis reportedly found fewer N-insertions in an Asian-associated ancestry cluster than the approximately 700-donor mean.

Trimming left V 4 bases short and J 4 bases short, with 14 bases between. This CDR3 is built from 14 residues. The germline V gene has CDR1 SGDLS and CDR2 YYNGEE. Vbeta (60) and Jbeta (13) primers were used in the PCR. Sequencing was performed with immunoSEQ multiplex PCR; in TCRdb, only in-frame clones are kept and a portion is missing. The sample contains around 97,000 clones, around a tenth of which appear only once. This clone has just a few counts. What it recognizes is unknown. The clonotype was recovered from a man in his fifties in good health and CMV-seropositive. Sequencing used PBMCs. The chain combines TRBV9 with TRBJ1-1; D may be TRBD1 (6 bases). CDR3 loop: CASSPSGGPTEAFF. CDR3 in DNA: TGTGCCAGCAGCCCCAGCGGGGGGCCCACTGAAGCTTTCTTT.